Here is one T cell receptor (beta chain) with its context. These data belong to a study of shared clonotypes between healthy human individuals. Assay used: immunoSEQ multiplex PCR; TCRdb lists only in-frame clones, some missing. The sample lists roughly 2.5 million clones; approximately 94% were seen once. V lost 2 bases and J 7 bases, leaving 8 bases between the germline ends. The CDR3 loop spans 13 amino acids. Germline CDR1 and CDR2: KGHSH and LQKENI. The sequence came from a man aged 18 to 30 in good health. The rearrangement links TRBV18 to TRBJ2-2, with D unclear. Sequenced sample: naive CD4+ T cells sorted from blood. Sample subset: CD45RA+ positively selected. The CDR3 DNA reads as TGTGCCAGCTCACCAACCGGTGACGGGGAGCTGTTTTTT. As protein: CASSPTGDGELFF.